The rows below give T cell receptor beta chains drawn from one sample of a study of cytomegalovirus exposure and HLA in healthy donors. TCRdb keeps only in-frame clones here, not all; method: immunoSEQ multiplex PCR. The table includes fewer than 90,000 clones, approximately 80% detected once. Sequenced sample: PBMCs. Receptors originate from a human donor in good health. Both conserved end residues are part of each CDR3. The order of the fields is clone size, J gene, V gene, D gene, CDR3 DNA, CDR3 protein. D genes are given only for firm matches. Clone size appears in some rows only: once, few, many, or a class for an expanded clone.

NA,TRBJ2-7,TRBV5-4,NA,TGTGCCAGCAGCCGGGGTGAGCAGGCGCTTTACGAGCAGTACTTC,CASSRGEQALYEQYF
NA,TRBJ1-2,TRBV5-1,TRBD1,TGCGCCAGCAGCCCGGGACAGGTAGTGGACTATGGCTACACCTTC,CASSPGQVVDYGYTF
NA,TRBJ1-4,TRBV29-1,NA,TGCAGCGTTGACGAGCCAGGGACTAATGAAAAACTGTTTTTT,CSVDEPGTNEKLFF
few,TRBJ1-1,TRBV5-1,TRBD1,TGCGCCAGCAGCTCCGGGACAGGGTTCGCTGAAGCTTTCTTT,CASSSGTGFAEAFF
NA,TRBJ2-5,TRBV7-2,TRBD2,TGTGCCAGCAGCGATAGGAAGGGCGGGGGGCTGGAGACCCAGTACTTC,CASSDRKGGGLETQYF
NA,TRBJ2-3,TRBV9,NA,TGTGCCAGCAGCGAGGGGATCACAGATACGCAGTATTTT,CASSEGITDTQYF
NA,TRBJ2-7,TRBV5-6,TRBD1,TGTGCCAGCAGCTTGGTTGGGACAGGCGGGTACGGGCAGTACTTC,CASSLVGTGGYGQYF
NA,TRBJ2-5,TRBV4-3,NA,TGCGCCAGCAGCCGCCTCGCGGGTCAAGAGACCCAGTACTTC,CASSRLAGQETQYF
NA,TRBJ1-3,TRBV11-2,TRBD1,TGTGCCAGCAGCCATCGGACAGGGACCGGAAACACCATATATTTT,CASSHRTGTGNTIYF
NA,TRBJ2-7,TRBV7-3,TRBD1,TGTTCCAGCAGTCAGGGACAGGGCGAGAAGTACTTC,CSSSQGQGEKYF
NA,TRBJ1-2,TRBV28,NA,TGTGCCAGCAGTTTAGGGGGGGCAGCCCTTCGGGGCTACACCTTC,CASSLGGAALRGYTF
NA,TRBJ1-2,TRBV6-1,TRBD1,TGTGCCAGCAGTGAACAGACAGGGGGATACTATGGCTACACCTTC,CASSEQTGGYYGYTF
NA,TRBJ2-2,TRBV5-6,TRBD1,TGTGCCAGCAGCTTGGGGGACAGGGCCACCGGGGAGCTGTTTTTT,CASSLGDRATGELFF
NA,TRBJ2-1,TRBV11-1,NA,TGTGCCAGCAACCACGGGACTGGGGTTTACAATGAGCAGTTCTTC,CASNHGTGVYNEQFF
NA,TRBJ1-1,TRBV28,NA,TGTGCCAGCAGCTTTCAAAGGGGATTTAATGAAGCTTTCTTT,CASSFQRGFNEAFF
NA,TRBJ2-7,TRBV15,TRBD1,TGTGCCACCACCCCGGGACAGGGGCCCTACGAGCAGTACTTC,CATTPGQGPYEQYF
once,TRBJ2-3,TRBV4-1,TRBD2,TGCGCCAGCAGCCCGCGGATAGCGGGGGGCACAGATACGCAGTATTTT,CASSPRIAGGTDTQYF
once,TRBJ2-2,TRBV14,NA,TGTGCCAGCAGCCGGGACTGGAACACCGGGGAGCTGTTTTTT,CASSRDWNTGELFF
NA,TRBJ2-5,TRBV7-3,TRBD2,TGTGCCAGCAGCTTAACCGGACTAGCGGGGGCGGGGGAGACCCAGTACTTC,CASSLTGLAGAGETQYF
NA,TRBJ2-5,TRBV6-5,TRBD2,TGTGCCAGCAGTTACTCGAGAGCGGGGGGGCAAGAGACCCAGTACTTC,CASSYSRAGGQETQYF
NA,TRBJ1-2,TRBV4-1,NA,TGCGCCAGCAGCCAGGGGGCACCTAACTATGGCTACACCTTC,CASSQGAPNYGYTF
few,TRBJ1-1,TRBV5-1,NA,TGCGCCAGCAGCTCTCAACCAGACAGGTCCAACACTGAAGCTTTCTTT,CASSSQPDRSNTEAFF
few,TRBJ2-7,TRBV2,NA,TGTGCCAGCAACTCCGGGCAGGGATTCGAGCGCGAGCAGTACTTC,CASNSGQGFEREQYF
NA,TRBJ1-1,TRBV15,NA,TGTGCCACCAGCAGAGATAAGCCCAGGGTATACACTGAAGCTTTCTTT,CATSRDKPRVYTEAFF
NA,TRBJ2-3,TRBV29-1,NA,TGCAGCGTTGTAATCAGGGGAAGCACAGATACGCAGTATTTT,CSVVIRGSTDTQYF
NA,TRBJ2-3,TRBV5-6,TRBD2,TGTGCCAGCAGCCCCGGGCCTAGCGGGGGTAGCACAGATACGCAGTATTTT,CASSPGPSGGSTDTQYF
NA,TRBJ2-1,TRBV18,TRBD1,TGTGCCAGCTCACCTCGACAGGGACAGAATGAGCAGTTCTTC,CASSPRQGQNEQFF
NA,TRBJ1-5,TRBV27,TRBD1,TGTGCCAGCAGTTTAGGGGGGACAGGGTTACAGCCCCAGCATTTT,CASSLGGTGLQPQHF
NA,TRBJ1-5,TRBV4-1,TRBD1,TGCGCCAGCAGCCCAGATGACAGGGCGTTACGGGGCAATCAGCCCCAGCATTTT,CASSPDDRALRGNQPQHF
NA,TRBJ2-4,TRBV19,NA,TGTGCCAGTAGTATACAGGGGATGGCCAAAAACATTCAGTACTTC,CASSIQGMAKNIQYF
NA,TRBJ2-7,TRBV5-1,TRBD1,TGCGCCAGCAGCCCGGAGGGACAGGGGCACCACGAGCAGTACTTC,CASSPEGQGHHEQYF
NA,TRBJ1-1,TRBV28,TRBD1,TGTGCCAGCAGTTTACTTGGGGACAGGGCTAGTGAAGCTTTCTTT,CASSLLGDRASEAFF
NA,TRBJ2-3,TRBV21-1,NA,TGTGCCAGCAGCAAACCGTCAGATACGCAGTATTTT,CASSKPSDTQYF
once,TRBJ2-7,TRBV13,TRBD2,TGTGCCAGCAGCGACTACTCCGGGACTAGCGGGGGTGGCGAGCAGTACTTC,CASSDYSGTSGGGEQYF
NA,TRBJ1-5,TRBV30,NA,TGTGCCTGGAACAGGGCAAATAGCAATCAGCCCCAGCATTTT,CAWNRANSNQPQHF
NA,TRBJ1-1,TRBV2,TRBD1,TGTGCCAGCAGTCTTCAGGGGGCCTACACTGAAGCTTTCTTT,CASSLQGAYTEAFF
NA,TRBJ1-5,TRBV7-9,NA,TGTTCCAGCAGCTTAGGGGGGGTTGGCACCGCGGACAATCAGCCCCAGCATTTT,CSSSLGGVGTADNQPQHF
NA,TRBJ2-7,TRBV27,TRBD1,TGTGCCAGCAGGGCAACAGGGGTTCCCTACGAGCAGTACTTC,CASRATGVPYEQYF
NA,TRBJ2-7,TRBV4-1,NA,TGCGCCAGCAGCCAAGAAAATCGGGGGATCTCCTACGAGCAGTACTTC,CASSQENRGISYEQYF
NA,TRBJ2-2,TRBV7-9,NA,TGTGCCAGCAGCCTAATCGTAGACACCGGGGAGCTGTTTTTT,CASSLIVDTGELFF
few,TRBJ1-2,TRBV5-1,NA,TGCGCCAGCAGCTTGAAACAGGGCGAGGATGGCTACACCTTC,CASSLKQGEDGYTF
NA,TRBJ2-3,TRBV19,NA,TGTGCCAGTAGTATGCAACAGGGAAGAGATACGCAGTATTTT,CASSMQQGRDTQYF
few,TRBJ1-4,TRBV18,NA,TGTGCCAGCTCACCAGAATCAGGGTTCGTAAGTGAAAAACTGTTTTTT,CASSPESGFVSEKLFF
NA,TRBJ2-5,TRBV6-1,NA,TGTGCCAGCAGTGAAGGACCACAGGCCTTAGAGACCCAGTACTTC,CASSEGPQALETQYF
NA,TRBJ2-5,TRBV7-9,NA,TGTGCCAGCAGCTGGGTTACGGAGGCCCAGTACTTC,CASSWVTEAQYF
NA,TRBJ1-1,TRBV11-2,NA,TGTGCCAGCAGCTTAGGTACAGGTGTCTTCTTT,CASSLGTGVFF
once,TRBJ2-7,TRBV6-6,TRBD1,TGTGCCGGCAGCCAGGACAGGGTATTCTCCTACGAGCAGTACTTC,CAGSQDRVFSYEQYF
NA,TRBJ1-4,TRBV18,NA,TGTGCCAGCTCACCTCCGCAGGGAGGGGAAAAACTGTTTTTT,CASSPPQGGEKLFF
once,TRBJ2-1,TRBV4-3,NA,TGCGCCAGCAGCCAAGAGGGGCAGGGGTTTGAGCAGTTCTTC,CASSQEGQGFEQFF
NA,TRBJ1-5,TRBV19,NA,TGTGCCAGTAGTATTCCCGATCAGCCCCAGCATTTT,CASSIPDQPQHF
NA,TRBJ1-6,TRBV7-9,NA,TGTGCCAGCAGCTCCCCCGTTGGGCGGGATTCACCCCTCCACTTT,CASSSPVGRDSPLHF
NA,TRBJ1-5,TRBV27,TRBD1,TGTGCCAGCAGTTTGGCAGGGGGCGCAGGTCAGCCCCAGCATTTT,CASSLAGGAGQPQHF
NA,TRBJ1-6,TRBV2,TRBD1,TGTGCCAGCAGGGGACAGGGTAGCTCCTATAATTCACCCCTCCACTTT,CASRGQGSSYNSPLHF
NA,TRBJ1-1,TRBV7-9,NA,TGTTCCAGCAGCCGAGTGGGAGGCGGAGGTAACACTGAAGCTTTCTTT,CSSSRVGGGGNTEAFF
NA,TRBJ1-1,TRBV19,NA,TGTGCCAGTAGTATCGGACGGGCGGGCACTGAAGCTTTCTTT,CASSIGRAGTEAFF
NA,TRBJ2-1,TRBV4-1,NA,TGCGCCAGCAGCCGACTTCTGAGCTCCTACAATGAGCAGTTCTTC,CASSRLLSSYNEQFF
NA,TRBJ1-3,TRBV27,NA,TGTGCCAGCAGCATGGGACGTACAGGGGGAAACACCATATATTTT,CASSMGRTGGNTIYF